These T cell receptor beta chains were read from a single sample in a study of yellow fever vaccine responses in identical twins. TCRdb redid the calling of the RT-PCR reads with MiXCR, one entry per CDR3 protein. This table holds tens of thousands of distinct CDR3 sequences, about three quarters found once. The sequences come from T cells from blood (PBMCs), unsorted or a sorted subset (not recorded which), collected before or after yellow fever vaccination (not recorded which). The receptor set was obtained from a woman aged 18 to 35 who received the yellow fever vaccine. Both conserved end residues are trimmed from each CDR3. Only part of the rows carry a size: once, few, many, or a class if the clone is expanded.

abundance | v_gene | CDR3aa
NA | TRBV20-1 | SARDVLAEQF
NA | TRBV15 | ATSRGGPGKAF
NA | TRBV10-1 | ASSESMGQGTNYGYT
NA | TRBV4-1 | ASSQDYRGGGDTEAF
NA | TRBV9 | ASSVEGAVGDIQY
NA | TRBV28 | ASDMGERETQY
NA | TRBV5-5 | ASSNERQGGNTGELF
NA | TRBV18 | ASSPRGRLNTEAF
NA | TRBV10-1 | ASSESVRGDGNTIY
NA | TRBV4-1 | ASSQTPGHTIYNEQF
NA | TRBV29-1 | SVEASGSTDTQY
few | TRBV27 | ASSLFSGNEQF
NA | TRBV29-1 | SVLSPPGTDTQY
NA | TRBV20-1 | SGSQGHEQY
NA | TRBV5-2 | ASKLGQGAGTEAF
NA | TRBV5-5 | ASSLNADWALGSDTQY
NA | TRBV11-2 | ASSIDGSSSYEQY
few | TRBV29-1 | SVRSQGRYNEQF
NA | TRBV7-8 | ASSLLGGQETQY
NA | TRBV11-1 | ASSLARLAGRNEQF
NA | TRBV6-1 | ASSRGSLATNEKLF
NA | TRBV27 | ASSYWEGTEAF
NA | TRBV28 | ASIASPDTQY
NA | TRBV24-1 | ATSGPRGAGASYEQY
NA | TRBV13 | ASSREWETQY
NA | TRBV29-1 | SATENYGYT
NA | TRBV4-1 | ASSQDEASGDYEQY
NA | TRBV24-1 | ATSEGRLLTDTQY
NA | TRBV28 | ASSPGGQGWYNTEAF
few | TRBV2 | ASSWDS
NA | TRBV2 | ASSVSGNEQF
NA | TRBV28 | ASSFGSLLYNEQF
NA | TRBV11-1 | ASSFSGYGYT
NA | TRBV28 | ASIRTDYNEQF
NA | TRBV10-3 | AISDSEHSNQPQH